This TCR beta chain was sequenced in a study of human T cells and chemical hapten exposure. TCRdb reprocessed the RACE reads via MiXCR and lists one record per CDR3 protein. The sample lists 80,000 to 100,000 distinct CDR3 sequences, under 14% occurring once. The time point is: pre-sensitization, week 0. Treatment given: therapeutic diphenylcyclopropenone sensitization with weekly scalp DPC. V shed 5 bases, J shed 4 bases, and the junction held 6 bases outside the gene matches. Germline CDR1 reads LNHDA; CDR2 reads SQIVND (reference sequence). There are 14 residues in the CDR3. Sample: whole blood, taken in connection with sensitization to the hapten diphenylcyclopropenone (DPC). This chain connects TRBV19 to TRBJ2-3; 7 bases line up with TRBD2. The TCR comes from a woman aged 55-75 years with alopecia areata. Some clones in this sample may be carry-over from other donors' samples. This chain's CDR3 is CASSLAESSDTQYF. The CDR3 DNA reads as TGTGCCAGTAGTCTAGCGGAATCCTCAGATACGCAGTATTTT.